This note documents a single T cell receptor (beta chain) sequence. These data are taken from a study of blood T cell repertoires in COVID-19. Across the study: The study drew acute and convalescent COVID-19 samples from the United States, Italy and Spain. The analysed material was cDNA or gDNA that came from T cells, B-cell-depleted T cells, or PBMCs.

Recruited during active infection, patients (from Seattle) were subsequently followed longitudinally. V lost 4 bases to trimming and J lost 3 bases, with 10 bases between them. This CDR3 is 13 amino acids long. Germline V lookup: CDR1 SGHDT, CDR2 YYEEEE. Sequenced by immunoSEQ multiplex PCR; TCRdb stores in-frame clones only, minus some. The sample carries approximately 170,000 clones, roughly 80% recorded once. The clonotype originates from a woman in her seventies with COVID-19, enrolled during active disease. J is TRBJ1-2 and V is TRBV5-6; the D is unclear. Source material: peripheral blood. The CDR3 here is CASSPTDDYGYTF. The CDR3 coding sequence is TGTGCCAGCAGCCCGACTGACGACTATGGCTACACCTTC. The full variable domain, rest sourced from reference TRBV5-6 and TRBJ1-2, is DAGVTQSPTHLIKTRGQQVTLRCSPKSGHDTVSWYQQALGQGPQFIFQYYEEEERQRGNFPDRFSGHQFPNYSSELNVNALLLGDSALYLCASSPTDDYGYTFGSGTRLTVV.